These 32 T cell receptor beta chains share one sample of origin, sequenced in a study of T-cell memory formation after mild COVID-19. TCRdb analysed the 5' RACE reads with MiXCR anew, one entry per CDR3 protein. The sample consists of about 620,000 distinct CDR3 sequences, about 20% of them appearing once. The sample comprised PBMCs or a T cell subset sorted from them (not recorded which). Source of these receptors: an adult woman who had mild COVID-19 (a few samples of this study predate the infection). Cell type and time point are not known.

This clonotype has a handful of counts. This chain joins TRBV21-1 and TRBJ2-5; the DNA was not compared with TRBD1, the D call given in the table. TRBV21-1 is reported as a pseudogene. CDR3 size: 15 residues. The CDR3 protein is CASSKAGQYQETQYF. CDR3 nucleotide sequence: TGTGCCAGCAGCAAAGCGGGACAGTACCAAGAGACCCAGTACTTC.

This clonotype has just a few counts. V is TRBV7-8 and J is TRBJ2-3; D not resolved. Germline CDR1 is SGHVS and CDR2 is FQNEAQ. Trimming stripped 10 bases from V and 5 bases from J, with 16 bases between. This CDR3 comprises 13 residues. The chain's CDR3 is CAIISRPEDTQYF. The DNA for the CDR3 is TGTGCCATCATTTCTCGTCCCGAAGATACGCAGTATTTT. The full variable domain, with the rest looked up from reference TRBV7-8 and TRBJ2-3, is GAGVSQSPRYKVAKRGQDVALRCDPISGHVSLFWYQQALGQGPEFLTYFQNEAQLDKSGLPSDRFFAERPEGSVSTLKIQRTQQEDSAVYLCAIISRPEDTQYFGPGTRLTVL.

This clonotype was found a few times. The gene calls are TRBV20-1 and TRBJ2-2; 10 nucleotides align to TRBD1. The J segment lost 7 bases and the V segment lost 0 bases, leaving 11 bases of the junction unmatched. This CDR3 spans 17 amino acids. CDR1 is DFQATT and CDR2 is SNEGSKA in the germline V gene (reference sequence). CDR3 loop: CSAREAMGQGRSGELFF. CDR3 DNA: TGCAGTGCTAGAGAAGCCATGGGACAGGGGAGGAGCGGGGAGCTGTTTTTT.

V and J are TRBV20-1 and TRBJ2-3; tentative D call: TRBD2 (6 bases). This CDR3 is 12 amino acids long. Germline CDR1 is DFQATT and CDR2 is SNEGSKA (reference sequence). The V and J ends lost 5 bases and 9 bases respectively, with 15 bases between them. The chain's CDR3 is CSALASDSTQYF. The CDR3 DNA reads TGCAGTGCTCTCGCTAGCGACTCAACGCAGTATTTT.

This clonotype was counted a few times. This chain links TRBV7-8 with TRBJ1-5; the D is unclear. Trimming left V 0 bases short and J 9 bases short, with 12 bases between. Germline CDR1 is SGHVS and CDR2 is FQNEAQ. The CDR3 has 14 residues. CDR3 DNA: TGTGCCAGCAGCTTAGCGCGGGCGGGAGGGCCCCAGCATTTT. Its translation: CASSLARAGGPQHF.

The CDR3 nucleotides read TGTGCCAGCAGTCCAACAGGGGGGGCCTACAATGAGCAGTTCTTC. Its protein product is CASSPTGGAYNEQFF. The chain combines TRBV12-3 or TRBV12-4 with TRBJ2-1; possible D gene TRBD1, 8 bases. V lost 5 bases and J lost 2, with 13 bases in between. The CDR3 runs to 15 residues.

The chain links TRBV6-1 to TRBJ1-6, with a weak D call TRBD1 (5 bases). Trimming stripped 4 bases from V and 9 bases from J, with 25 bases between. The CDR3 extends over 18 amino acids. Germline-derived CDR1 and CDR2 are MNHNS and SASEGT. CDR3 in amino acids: CASSGERFSSMGRSPLHF. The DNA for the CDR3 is TGTGCCAGCAGTGGTGAGCGATTCTCATCCATGGGGCGTTCACCCCTCCACTTT.

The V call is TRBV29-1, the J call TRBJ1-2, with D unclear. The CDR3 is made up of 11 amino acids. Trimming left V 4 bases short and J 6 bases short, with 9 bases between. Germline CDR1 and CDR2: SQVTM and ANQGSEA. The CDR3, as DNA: TGCAGCGTTGCCGGGTTTCATGGCTACACCTTC. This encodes CSVAGFHGYTF.

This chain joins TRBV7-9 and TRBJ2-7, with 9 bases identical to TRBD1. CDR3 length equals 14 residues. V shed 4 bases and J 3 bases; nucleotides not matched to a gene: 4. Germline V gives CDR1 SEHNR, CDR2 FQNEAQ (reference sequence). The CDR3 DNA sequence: TGTGCCAGCAGCTCCCGACAGGGGGTCTACGAGCAGTACTTC. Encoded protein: CASSSRQGVYEQYF.

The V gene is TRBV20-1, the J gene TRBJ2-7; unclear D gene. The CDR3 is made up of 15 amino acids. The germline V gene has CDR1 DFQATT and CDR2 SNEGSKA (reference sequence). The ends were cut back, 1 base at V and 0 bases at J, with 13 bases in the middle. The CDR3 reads CSARVWALSSYEQYF. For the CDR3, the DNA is TGCAGTGCTAGAGTGTGGGCCCTGAGCTCCTACGAGCAGTACTTC.

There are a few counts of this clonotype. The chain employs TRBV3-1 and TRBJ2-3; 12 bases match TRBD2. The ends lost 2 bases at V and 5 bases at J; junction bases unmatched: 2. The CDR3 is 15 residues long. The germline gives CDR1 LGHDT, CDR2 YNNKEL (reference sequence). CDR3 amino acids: CASSQRLAGVDTQYF. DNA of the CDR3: TGTGCCAGCAGCCAAAGACTAGCGGGAGTAGATACGCAGTATTTT.

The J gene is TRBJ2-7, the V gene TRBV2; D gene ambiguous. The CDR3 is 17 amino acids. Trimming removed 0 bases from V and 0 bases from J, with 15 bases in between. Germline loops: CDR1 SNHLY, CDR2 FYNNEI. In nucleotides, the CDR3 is TGTGCCAGCAGTGAAGCGCTTTCGGCCAGTTACTCCTACGAGCAGTACTTC. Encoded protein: CASSEALSASYSYEQYF.

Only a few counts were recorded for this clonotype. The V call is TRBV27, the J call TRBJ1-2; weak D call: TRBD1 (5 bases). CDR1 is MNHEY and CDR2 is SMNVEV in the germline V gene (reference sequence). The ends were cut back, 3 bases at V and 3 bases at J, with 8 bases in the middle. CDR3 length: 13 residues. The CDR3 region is CASSFSGYYGYTF. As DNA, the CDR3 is TGTGCCAGCAGTTTTTCAGGGTACTATGGCTACACCTTC.

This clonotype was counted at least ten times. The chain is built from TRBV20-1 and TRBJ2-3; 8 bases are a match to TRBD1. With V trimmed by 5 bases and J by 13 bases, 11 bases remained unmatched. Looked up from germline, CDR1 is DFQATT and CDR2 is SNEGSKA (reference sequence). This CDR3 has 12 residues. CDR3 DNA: TGCAGTGCTGGACCGGGACAGGACCGCAAGTATTTT. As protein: CSAGPGQDRKYF.

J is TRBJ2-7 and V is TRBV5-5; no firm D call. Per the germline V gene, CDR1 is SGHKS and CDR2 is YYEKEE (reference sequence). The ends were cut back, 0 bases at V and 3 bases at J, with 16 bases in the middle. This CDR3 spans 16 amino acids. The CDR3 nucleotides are TGTGCCAGCAGCTTGGCCATGGCAATCCCGAACTACGAGCAGTACTTC. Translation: CASSLAMAIPNYEQYF. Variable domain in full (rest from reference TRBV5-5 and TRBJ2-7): DAGVTQSPTHLIKTRGQQVTLRCSPISGHKSVSWYQQVLGQGPQFIFQYYEKEERGRGNFPDRFSARQFPNYSSELNVNALLLGDSALYLCASSLAMAIPNYEQYFGPGTRLTVT.

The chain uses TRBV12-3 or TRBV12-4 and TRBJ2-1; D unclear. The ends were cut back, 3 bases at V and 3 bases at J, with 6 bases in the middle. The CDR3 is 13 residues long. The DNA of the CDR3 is TGTGCCAGCAGTTTCGACATCTACAATGAGCAGTTCTTC. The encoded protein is CASSFDIYNEQFF.

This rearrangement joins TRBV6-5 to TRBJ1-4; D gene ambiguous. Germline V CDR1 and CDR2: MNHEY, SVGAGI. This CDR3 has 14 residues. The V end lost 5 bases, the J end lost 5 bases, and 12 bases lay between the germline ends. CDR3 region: CASSTRLQNEKLFF. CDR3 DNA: TGTGCCAGCAGTACACGTCTCCAAAATGAAAAACTGTTTTTT.

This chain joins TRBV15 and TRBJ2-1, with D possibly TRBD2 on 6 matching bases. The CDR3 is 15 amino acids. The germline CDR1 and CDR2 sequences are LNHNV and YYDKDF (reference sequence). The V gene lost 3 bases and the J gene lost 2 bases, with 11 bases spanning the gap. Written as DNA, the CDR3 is TGTGCCACCAGCAGTGATGGGAGGCCCTACAATGAGCAGTTCTTC. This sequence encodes CATSSDGRPYNEQFF.

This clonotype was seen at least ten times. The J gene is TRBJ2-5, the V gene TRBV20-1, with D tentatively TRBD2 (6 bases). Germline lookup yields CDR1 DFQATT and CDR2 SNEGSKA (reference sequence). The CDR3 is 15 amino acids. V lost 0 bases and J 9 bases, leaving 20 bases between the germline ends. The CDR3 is CSARDFGFPEGSQYF. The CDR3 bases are TGCAGTGCTAGAGATTTTGGATTTCCGGAGGGGTCCCAGTACTTC.

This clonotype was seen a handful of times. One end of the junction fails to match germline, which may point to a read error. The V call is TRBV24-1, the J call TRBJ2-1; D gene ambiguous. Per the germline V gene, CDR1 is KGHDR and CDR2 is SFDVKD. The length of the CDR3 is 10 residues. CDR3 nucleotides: TGTGCCACCAGTGCGAAGAAAGAAGACTTC. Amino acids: CATSAKKEDF.

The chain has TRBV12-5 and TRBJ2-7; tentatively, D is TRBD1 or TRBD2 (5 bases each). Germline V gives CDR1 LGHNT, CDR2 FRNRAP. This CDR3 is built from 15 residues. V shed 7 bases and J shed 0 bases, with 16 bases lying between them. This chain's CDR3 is CASERDALSSYEQYF. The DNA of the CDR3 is TGTGCTAGTGAAAGGGACGCGCTGAGCTCCTACGAGCAGTACTTC.

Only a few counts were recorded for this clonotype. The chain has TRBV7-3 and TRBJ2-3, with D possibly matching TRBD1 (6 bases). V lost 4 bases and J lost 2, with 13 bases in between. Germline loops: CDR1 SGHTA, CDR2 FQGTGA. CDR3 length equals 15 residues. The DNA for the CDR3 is TGTGCCAGCAGCTCCCGGGGACAAATCACAGATACGCAGTATTTT. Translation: CASSSRGQITDTQYF.

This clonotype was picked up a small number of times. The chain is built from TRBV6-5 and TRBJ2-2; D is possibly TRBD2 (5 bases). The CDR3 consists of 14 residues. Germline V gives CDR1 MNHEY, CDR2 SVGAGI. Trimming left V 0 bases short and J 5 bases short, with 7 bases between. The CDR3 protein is CASSYSWETGELFF. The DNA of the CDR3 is TGTGCCAGCAGTTACTCTTGGGAGACCGGGGAGCTGTTTTTT.

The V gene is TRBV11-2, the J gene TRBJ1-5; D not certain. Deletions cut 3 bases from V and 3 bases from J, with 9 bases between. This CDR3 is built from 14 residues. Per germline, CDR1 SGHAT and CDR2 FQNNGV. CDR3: CASSLELNNQPQHF. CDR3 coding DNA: TGTGCCAGCAGCTTGGAATTGAACAATCAGCCCCAGCATTTT.

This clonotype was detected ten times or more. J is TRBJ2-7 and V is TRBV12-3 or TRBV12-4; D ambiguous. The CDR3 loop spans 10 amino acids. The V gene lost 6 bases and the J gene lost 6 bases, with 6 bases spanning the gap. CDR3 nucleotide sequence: TGTGCCAGCAGACGCTGCGAGCAGTACTTC. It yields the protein CASRRCEQYF.

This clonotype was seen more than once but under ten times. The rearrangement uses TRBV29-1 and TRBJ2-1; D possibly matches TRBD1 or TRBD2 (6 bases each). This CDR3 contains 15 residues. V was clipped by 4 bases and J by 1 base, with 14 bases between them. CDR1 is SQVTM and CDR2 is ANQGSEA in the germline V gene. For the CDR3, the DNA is TGCAGCGTTGTGGGGGGCGGCCTATCCTACAATGAGCAGTTCTTC. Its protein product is CSVVGGGLSYNEQFF.

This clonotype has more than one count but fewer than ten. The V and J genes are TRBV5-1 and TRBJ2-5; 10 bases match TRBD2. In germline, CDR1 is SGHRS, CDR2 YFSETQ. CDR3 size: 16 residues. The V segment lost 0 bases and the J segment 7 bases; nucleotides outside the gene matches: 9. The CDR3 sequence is CASSLVPSGGARTQYF. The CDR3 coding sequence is TGCGCCAGCAGCTTGGTGCCTAGCGGGGGAGCTAGGACCCAGTACTTC.

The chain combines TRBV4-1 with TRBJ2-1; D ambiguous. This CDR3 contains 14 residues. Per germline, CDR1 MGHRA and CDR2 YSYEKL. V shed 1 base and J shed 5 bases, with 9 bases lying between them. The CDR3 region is CASSQGNLDNEQFF. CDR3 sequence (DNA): TGCGCCAGCAGCCAAGGGAACCTGGACAATGAGCAGTTCTTC.

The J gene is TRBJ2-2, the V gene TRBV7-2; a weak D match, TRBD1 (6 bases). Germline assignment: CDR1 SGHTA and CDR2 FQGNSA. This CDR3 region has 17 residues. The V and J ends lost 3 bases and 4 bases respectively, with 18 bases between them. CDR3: CASSFFPGVERTGELFF. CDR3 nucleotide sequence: TGTGCCAGCAGCTTCTTCCCAGGGGTGGAACGCACCGGGGAGCTGTTTTTT.

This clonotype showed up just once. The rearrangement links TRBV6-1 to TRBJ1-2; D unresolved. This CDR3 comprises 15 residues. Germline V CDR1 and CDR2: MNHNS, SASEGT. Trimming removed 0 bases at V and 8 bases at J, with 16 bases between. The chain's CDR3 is CASSEASRPTGGYTF. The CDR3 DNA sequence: TGTGCCAGCAGTGAAGCGTCCAGGCCGACCGGGGGCTACACCTTC.

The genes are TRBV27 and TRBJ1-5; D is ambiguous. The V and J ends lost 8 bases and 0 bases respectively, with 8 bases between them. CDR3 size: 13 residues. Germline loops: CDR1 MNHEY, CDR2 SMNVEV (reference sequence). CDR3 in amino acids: CASGNHSNQPQHF. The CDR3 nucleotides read TGTGCCAGCGGCAATCATAGCAATCAGCCCCAGCATTTT.

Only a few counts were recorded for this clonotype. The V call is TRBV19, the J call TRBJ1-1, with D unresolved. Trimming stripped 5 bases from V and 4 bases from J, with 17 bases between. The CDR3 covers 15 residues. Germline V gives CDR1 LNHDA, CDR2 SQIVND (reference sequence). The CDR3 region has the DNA TGTGCCAGTAGTCCCGATCATTCCGTGGGCACTGAAGCTTTCTTT. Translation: CASSPDHSVGTEAFF.